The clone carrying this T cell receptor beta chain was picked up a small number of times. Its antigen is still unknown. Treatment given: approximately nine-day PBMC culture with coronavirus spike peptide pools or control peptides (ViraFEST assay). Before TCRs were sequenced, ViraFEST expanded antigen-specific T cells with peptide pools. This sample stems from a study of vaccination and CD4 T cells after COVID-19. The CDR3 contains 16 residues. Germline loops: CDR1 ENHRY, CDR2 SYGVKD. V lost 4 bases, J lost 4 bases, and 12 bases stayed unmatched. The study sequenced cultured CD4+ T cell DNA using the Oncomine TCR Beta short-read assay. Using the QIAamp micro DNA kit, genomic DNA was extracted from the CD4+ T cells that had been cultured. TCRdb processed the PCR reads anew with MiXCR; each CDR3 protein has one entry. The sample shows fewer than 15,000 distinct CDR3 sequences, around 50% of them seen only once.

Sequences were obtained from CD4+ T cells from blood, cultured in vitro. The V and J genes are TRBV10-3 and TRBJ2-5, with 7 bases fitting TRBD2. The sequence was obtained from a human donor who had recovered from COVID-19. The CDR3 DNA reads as TGTGCCATCAGTGCGGGAGGTCGGGGGTTCGGAGAGACCCAGTACTTC. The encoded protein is CAISAGGRGFGETQYF.